The present entry profiles one T cell receptor beta chain with its context. What it binds is unknown. The sample comes from a study of siplizumab effects on memory and regulatory T cells. Study-level points and caveats: Proliferating siplizumab-culture Tregs lacked confirmation of suppressive function.

It was approximately 9.8 x 10^4 TCR templates that were assayed per sample. Sequencing used immunoSEQ multiplex PCR; TCRdb keeps in-frame clones, though not all of them. Of 50,000 or so clones in the sample, over 75% were seen once. This CDR3 has 16 amino acids. Germline assignment: CDR1 MGHRA and CDR2 YSYEKL. V was trimmed by 1 base and J by 6 bases, leaving 19 bases between them. Sequenced material: naive CD8+ T cells sorted from blood. The TCR originated in a human donor in good health. V usage is TRBV4-1 and J usage is TRBJ2-7, with D possibly called TRBD1 or TRBD2 (5 bases each). CDR3 amino acids: CASSQGGAGGAGEQYF. The CDR3 coding sequence is TGCGCCAGCAGCCAAGGAGGGGCAGGTGGGGCGGGCGAGCAGTACTTC.